This T cell receptor (beta chain) was captured by sequencing in a study of CD8 T cells in Susac syndrome. Study at large: Within the sequenced Susac syndrome patient group, six exhibited active disease and under 10 were in remission.

Trimming took 5 bases from V and 2 from J; bases not matched to a gene: 10. The CDR3 sequence is 15 residues long. Germline loops: CDR1 DFQATT, CDR2 SNEGSKA (reference sequence). The T cells that were sequenced for TCR beta were CD8+ and CD4+ cells from blood. It was negative isolation that provided the CD8+ and CD4+ T cells, whereas TEMRA cells were enriched by FACS. RNA amounts of about 0.5 to 1 ug underwent reverse transcription with random hexamers. Amplification of TCR beta CDR3 spanned 54 Vbeta and 13 Jbeta via immunoSEQ multiplex PCR. One entry per CDR3 protein results from TCRdb running MiXCR on the immunoSEQ multiplex PCR reads. Of some 190,000 distinct CDR3 sequences in the sample, about 94% were seen once.

The chain couples TRBV20-1 to TRBJ2-3, with 7 bases identical to TRBD1. The clonotype was recovered from a human donor with Susac syndrome. The specimen was CD4+ T cells from PBMCs. The CDR3 region is CSALPLTGATDTQYF. CDR3 bases: TGCAGTGCTCTTCCTTTAACAGGGGCCACAGATACGCAGTATTTT.